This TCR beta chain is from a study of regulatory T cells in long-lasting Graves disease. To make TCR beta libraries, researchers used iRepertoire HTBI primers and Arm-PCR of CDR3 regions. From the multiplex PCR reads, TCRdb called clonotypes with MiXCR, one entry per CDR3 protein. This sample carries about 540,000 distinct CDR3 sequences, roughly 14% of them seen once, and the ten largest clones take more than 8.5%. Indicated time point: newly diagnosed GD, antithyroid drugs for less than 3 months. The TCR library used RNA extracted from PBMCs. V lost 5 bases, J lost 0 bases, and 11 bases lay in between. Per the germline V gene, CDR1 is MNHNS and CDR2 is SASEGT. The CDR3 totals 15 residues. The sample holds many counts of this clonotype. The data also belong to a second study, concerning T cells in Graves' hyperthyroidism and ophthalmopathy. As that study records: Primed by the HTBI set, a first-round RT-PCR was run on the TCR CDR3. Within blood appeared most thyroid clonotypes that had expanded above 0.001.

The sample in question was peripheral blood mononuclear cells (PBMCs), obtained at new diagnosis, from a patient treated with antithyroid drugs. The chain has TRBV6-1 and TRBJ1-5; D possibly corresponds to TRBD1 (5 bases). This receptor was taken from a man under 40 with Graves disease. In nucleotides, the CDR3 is TGTGCCAGCAGTAAAGACAGATTTAGCAATCAGCCCCAGCATTTT. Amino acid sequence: CASSKDRFSNQPQHF.